The T cell receptor beta chain described here comes from a study of radiotherapy plus CTLA-4 blockade in lung cancer. The overall study: The study recorded objective responses in 18% of patients and disease control in around 31%.

Those with chemo-refractory metastatic non-small-cell lung cancer were treated with focal radiation combined with CTLA-4 blockade using ipilimumab. The data were produced by immunoSEQ multiplex PCR, yet TCRdb's version contains in-frame clones alone and is incomplete. The table lists 55,000 to 75,000 clones, approximately 76% of them singletons. As for this clone: Its specificity is not known.

Study results and limitations: According to reports, early shifts in blood T cell clones, alongside interferon-beta, forecast response most accurately. TCR clones from tumors expanded in blood after radiotherapy plus ipilimumab.

CDR1 is MNHNY, CDR2 SVGAGI, per germline (reference sequence). Trimming cost V 2 bases and J 6 bases, with 13 bases left between them. This CDR3 comprises 14 residues. V gene TRBV6-6 combines with J gene TRBJ1-1; maybe TRBD1 (5 bases). The TCR comes from a human donor with non-small cell lung cancer whose response to radiotherapy plus ipilimumab could not be evaluated. Some clones in this sample may be carry-over from other donors' samples. Sequenced material: peripheral blood, taken from a patient treated with radiotherapy plus ipilimumab. DNA for the CDR3: TGTGCCAGCAGTTACGTGGGGGGGAGGGCTGAAGCTTTCTTT. Translation gives CASSYVGGRAEAFF.